This T cell receptor (beta chain) was captured by sequencing in a study of graft-versus-host responses after intestinal transplantation. Study summary: Multivisceral, liver-intestinal, or isolated intestinal transplants were performed in recipients. Every recipient underwent anti-thymocyte globulin induction, then tacrolimus and steroids for two to four years.

Repertoires were generated with immunoSEQ multiplex PCR, while TCRdb's copy carries only in-frame clones and drops some. The table shows roughly 93,000 clones, with approximately 90% occurring only once. General observations from the study: GvH clones appeared in recipient marrow, some first in ileum or blood.

With regard to this clone: What it binds is unknown.

The clonotype was recovered from a human donor who was the organ donor for an intestinal transplant. The source was unstimulated CD8+ T cells sorted from spleen or lymph node cells, collected before transplant.

The CDR3 spells CASSLAPRIYEQYF. The CDR3 region has the DNA TGCGCCAGCAGCTTGGCCCCCCGTATCTACGAGCAGTACTTC. V gene TRBV5-1 combines with J gene TRBJ2-5; D is uncertain. The J call may be in error: the DNA end matches TRBJ2-7 better. CDR3 length: 14 residues. Germline V gives CDR1 SGHRS, CDR2 YFSETQ.